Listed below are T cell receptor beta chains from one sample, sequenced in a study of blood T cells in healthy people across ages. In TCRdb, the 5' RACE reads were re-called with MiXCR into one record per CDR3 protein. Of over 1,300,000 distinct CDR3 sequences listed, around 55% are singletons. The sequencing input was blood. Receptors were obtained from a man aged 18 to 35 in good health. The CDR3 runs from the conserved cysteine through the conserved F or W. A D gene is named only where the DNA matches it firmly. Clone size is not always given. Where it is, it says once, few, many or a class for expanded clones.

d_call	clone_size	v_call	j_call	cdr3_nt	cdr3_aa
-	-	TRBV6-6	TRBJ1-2	TGTGCCAGCAGTTACTCCGACGAATATGGCTACACCTTC	CASSYSDEYGYTF
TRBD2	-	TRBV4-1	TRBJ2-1	TGCGCCAGCAGCCAAACGGGGGGGCACTACAATGAGCAGTTCTTC	CASSQTGGHYNEQFF
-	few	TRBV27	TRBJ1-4	TGTGCCAGCAGTTTTTTGGGGGGGCTCTCCGAAAAACTGTTTTTT	CASSFLGGLSEKLFF
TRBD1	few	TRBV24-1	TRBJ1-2	TGTGCCACCAGTGGTTCGCTGGAGGGACAGGGGATCGATGGCTACACCTTC	CATSGSLEGQGIDGYTF
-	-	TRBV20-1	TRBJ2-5	TGCAGTGCCACGTGGCGGGGAGAGACCCAGTACTTC	CSATWRGETQYF
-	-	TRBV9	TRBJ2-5	TGTGCCAGCAGCGAAAAGACCCAGCTTGAACTAGAGACCCAGTACTTC	CASSEKTQLELETQYF
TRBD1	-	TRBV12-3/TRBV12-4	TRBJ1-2	TGTGCCAGCAGTTCCCCATACCAAAAGGCAGGGGGTAACTATGGCTACACCTTC	CASSSPYQKAGGNYGYTF
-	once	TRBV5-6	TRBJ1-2	TGTGCCAGCAGCCAACCCTTACAAACAGCTGCTCACGGCTACACCTTC	CASSQPLQTAAHGYTF
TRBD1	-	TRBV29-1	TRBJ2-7	TGCAGCGCCCGGGACAGGGTTACCCGCGAGCAGTACTTC	CSARDRVTREQYF
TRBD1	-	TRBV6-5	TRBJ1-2	TGTGCCAGCAGTTACGGGCCGACAGGGAGTTATGGCTACACCTTC	CASSYGPTGSYGYTF
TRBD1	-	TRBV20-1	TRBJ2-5	TGCAGTGCTACCCGGGACAGATACCAAGAGACCCAGTACTTC	CSATRDRYQETQYF
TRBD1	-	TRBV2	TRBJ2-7	TGTGCCAGCACCTGGGACAGGGCCTACGAGCAGTACTTC	CASTWDRAYEQYF
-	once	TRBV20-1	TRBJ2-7	TGCAGTGCTAGTTTACCGCGTTACGAGCAGTACTTC	CSASLPRYEQYF
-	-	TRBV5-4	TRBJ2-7	TGTGCCAGCAGCAACCGGGACGATCGCGAGCAGTACTTC	CASSNRDDREQYF
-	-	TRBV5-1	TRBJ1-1	TGCGCCAGCAGCCTCACAGGTAATGAAGCTTTCTTT	CASSLTGNEAFF
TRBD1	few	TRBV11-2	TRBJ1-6	TGTGCCAGCAGCCCCCCCGGGACAGCAAATTCACCCCTCCACTTT	CASSPPGTANSPLHF
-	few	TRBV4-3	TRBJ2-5	TGCGCCAGCAGCCAAAGGACAGACACTGGGACCCAGTACTTC	CASSQRTDTGTQYF
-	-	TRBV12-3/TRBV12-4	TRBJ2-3	TGTGCCAGCAGTCAGAACACAGATATGCAGTATTTT	CASSQNTDMQYF
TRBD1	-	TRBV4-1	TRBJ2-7	TGCGCCAGCAGCCAAGAAGGAGGACAGGGCTACGAGCAGTACTTC	CASSQEGGQGYEQYF
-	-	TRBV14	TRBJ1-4	TGTGCCAGCAGCCAAGGAGTCGCCCTCGAAAAACTGTTTTTT	CASSQGVALEKLFF
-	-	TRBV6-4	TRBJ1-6	TGTGCCAGCCTCTTTCAGGTCGTTAATTCACCCCTCCACTTT	CASLFQVVNSPLHF
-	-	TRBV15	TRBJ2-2	TGTGCCACCAGCAAGGGAGAGAGCACCGGGGAGCTGTTTTTT	CATSKGESTGELFF
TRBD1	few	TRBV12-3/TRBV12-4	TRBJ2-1	TGTGCCAGCAGTCCTACAGACAGGGTCAATGAGCAGTTCTTC	CASSPTDRVNEQFF
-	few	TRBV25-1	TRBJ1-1	TGTGCCAGCAGTGTCGGAGTGTCGAAAGCTTTCTTT	CASSVGVSKAFF
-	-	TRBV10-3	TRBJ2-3	TGTGCAGCGTCGAGCGACAGCCGCACAGATACGCAGTATTTT	CAASSDSRTDTQYF
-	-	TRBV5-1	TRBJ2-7	TGCGCCAGCAACCCTGACGGACCCTTTTTTGACGAGCAGTACTTC	CASNPDGPFFDEQYF
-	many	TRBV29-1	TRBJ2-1	TGCAGCGTTGAGACAGGAGTCCCCTACAATGAGCAGTTCTTC	CSVETGVPYNEQFF
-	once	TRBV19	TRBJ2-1	TGTGCCAGTAGCCCGTGGGGGCTCCCTGGCAATGAGCAGTTCTTC	CASSPWGLPGNEQFF
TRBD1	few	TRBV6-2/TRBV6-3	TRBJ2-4	TGTGCCAGCAGTTACGGGACAGGGGAGTACTTC	CASSYGTGEYF
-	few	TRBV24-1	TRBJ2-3	TGTGCCACCAGTGATTTGTCGATGAGTACGCAGTATTTT	CATSDLSMSTQYF
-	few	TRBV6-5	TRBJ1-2	TGTGCCAGCAGTTACACCGGAGGGGAGGCCCTCTATGGCTACACCTTC	CASSYTGGEALYGYTF
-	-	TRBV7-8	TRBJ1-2	TGTGCCAGCAGCGCCTACTTACAGGGAGAGATATCCTATGGCTACACCTTC	CASSAYLQGEISYGYTF
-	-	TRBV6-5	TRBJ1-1	TGTGCCAGCAGTTCAACACAGGGCGTCTTCGCTGAAGCTTTCTTT	CASSSTQGVFAEAFF
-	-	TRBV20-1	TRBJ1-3	TGCAGTGCCAAAACGGCAAACTCTGGAAACACCACATATTTT	CSAKTANSGNTTYF
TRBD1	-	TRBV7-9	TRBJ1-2	TGTGCCAGCAGCTTAGCAGAAGGGACAGAGAACTATGGCTACACCTTC	CASSLAEGTENYGYTF
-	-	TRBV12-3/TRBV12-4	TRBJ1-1	TGTGCCAGCACCCCGAGGGTGGATGGCGGCACTGAAGCTTTCTTT	CASTPRVDGGTEAFF
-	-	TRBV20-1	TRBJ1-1	TGCAGTGCTTTCCACGCAGGGGTAGCTGAAGCTTTCTTT	CSAFHAGVAEAFF
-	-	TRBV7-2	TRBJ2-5	TGTGCCAGCAGCATATCGGGTCCTAAAGAGACCCAGTACTTC	CASSISGPKETQYF
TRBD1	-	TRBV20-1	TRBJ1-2	TGCAGTGCTAGCCGGGACAGGAGCCTATATGGCTACACCTTC	CSASRDRSLYGYTF
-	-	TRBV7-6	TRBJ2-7	TGTGCCAGCTCCCGCGCGAACTCCTACGAGCAGTACTTC	CASSRANSYEQYF
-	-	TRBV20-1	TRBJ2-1	TGCAGTGCTAGAGAGGGCAGGCCGAGCTCCTACAATGAGCAGTTCTTC	CSAREGRPSSYNEQFF
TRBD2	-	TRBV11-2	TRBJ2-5	TGTGCCAGCAGGTCTAGCGGGGGGAAAGAGACCCAGTACTTC	CASRSSGGKETQYF
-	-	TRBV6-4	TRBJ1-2	TGTGCCAGCAGCAGAACCGGGGCCTATGGCTACACCTTC	CASSRTGAYGYTF
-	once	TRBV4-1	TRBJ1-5	TGCGCCAGCAGCCCTCTAGGTGGGGCCATCTATAGCAATCAGCCCCAGCATTTT	CASSPLGGAIYSNQPQHF
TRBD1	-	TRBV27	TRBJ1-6	TGTGCCAGCAGTTCGCCCGGGACAGGGGGCTATTCACCCCTCCACTTT	CASSSPGTGGYSPLHF
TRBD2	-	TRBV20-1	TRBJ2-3	TGCAGTGCCCCCGGGACTAGCGCCCCTAATACGCAGTATTTT	CSAPGTSAPNTQYF
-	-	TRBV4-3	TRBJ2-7	TGCGCCAGCAGCCAAGAAAAGGCAGGGCAGGACGAGCAGTACTTC	CASSQEKAGQDEQYF
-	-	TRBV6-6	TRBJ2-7	TGTGCCAGCAGTTACTTTCCAGGCGCGTCCTACGAGCAGTACTTC	CASSYFPGASYEQYF
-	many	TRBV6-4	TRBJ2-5	TGTGCCAGCAGTGGGACAGCCCAAGAGACCCAGTACTTC	CASSGTAQETQYF
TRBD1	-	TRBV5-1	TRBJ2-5	TGCGCCAGCAGCTTCGGACAGGGGCACATAGAGCAGTACTTC	CASSFGQGHIEQYF
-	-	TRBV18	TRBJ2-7	TGTGCCAGCTCACCACCGGTAGGTGATTGGGCCTACGAGCAGTACTTC	CASSPPVGDWAYEQYF
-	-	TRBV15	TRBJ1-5	TGTGCCACCAGCAGGAGGGCCCAGCCCCAGCATTTT	CATSRRAQPQHF
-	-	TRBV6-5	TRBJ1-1	TGTGCCAGCAGTTACGACCTACAGGGAATGAACACTGAAGCTTTCTTT	CASSYDLQGMNTEAFF
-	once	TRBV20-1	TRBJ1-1	TGCAGTGCTTCCTTTGGGCTTAGTGAATTGAACACTGAAGCTTTCTTT	CSASFGLSELNTEAFF
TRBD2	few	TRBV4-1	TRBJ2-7	TGCGCCAGCAGCACCCAGGGAGCGGGGCTCTACGAGCAGTACTTC	CASSTQGAGLYEQYF
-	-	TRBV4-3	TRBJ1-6	TGCGCCAGCCGCCCTGGAGTAGGACAGAATCAGAGCTCCTATAATTCACCCCTCCACTTT	CASRPGVGQNQSSYNSPLHF
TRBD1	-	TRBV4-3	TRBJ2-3	TGCGCCAGCAGCCAAGTGGGGACAGGGTCCAGAGATACGCAGTATTTT	CASSQVGTGSRDTQYF
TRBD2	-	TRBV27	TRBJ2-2	TGTGCCAGCAGTCCTCTCGGGGGGGGCGGGGAGCTGTTTTTT	CASSPLGGGGELFF
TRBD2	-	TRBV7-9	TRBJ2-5	TGTGCCAGCAGCTTGGATCGACTAGCGGTACAAGAGACCCAGTACTTC	CASSLDRLAVQETQYF
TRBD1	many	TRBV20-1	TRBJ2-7	TGCAGTGCTAGAGAAGACAGGGACTACGAGCAGTACTTC	CSAREDRDYEQYF